Described below is a single T cell receptor beta chain sequence and its context. Its antigen is unknown. This nonspecific control used anti-CD3/anti-CD28 bead stimulation of CD4+ T cells. Sorting selected CD4+ T cells upregulating both CD40 ligand and CD69. V was shortened by 0 bases and J by 0 bases, with 11 bases between the two germline ends. Germline V gene sequence: CDR1 WSHSY, CDR2 SAAADI. This CDR3 region has 16 residues. This was the immunoSEQ version 4 assay in survey mode. Method: immunoSEQ multiplex PCR; TCRdb's copy keeps in-frame clones and lacks some. The table includes roughly 43,000 clones, around 90% detected once. This sample is part of a study of persistence of HIV-infected CD4 T cells. Study information: A couple of participants gave one leukapheresis sample; others gave up to roughly 180 mL blood repeatedly. Antigen stimulation activated a lower proportion of cells, more of them memory, than anti-CD3/anti-CD28 stimulation. Study-wide results and limits: Antigen-responding cells were enriched for degenerate expanded CDR3beta sequences.

The sequence came from an adult man with HIV who was CMV-seropositive. The rearrangement joins TRBV10-2 to TRBJ1-1; D ambiguous. The material sequenced was CD4+ T cells sorted from PBMCs after 18-hour stimulation, taken from a patient who received antiretroviral therapy. CDR3 loop: CASSESNKGLNTEAFF. The CDR3 coding sequence is TGCGCCAGCAGTGAGTCGAATAAAGGATTGAACACTGAAGCTTTCTTT.